Included here is one TCR beta chain sequence, with context. Its antigen remains unidentified. This sample is drawn from a study of T cell responses to AZD1222 COVID-19 vaccine. Study conclusions and caveats: Once two AZD1222 doses were given, Spike-specific TCR breadth and depth went up. With dominance at 160-218 and 743-854, vaccine-associated CD4 TCRs spanned spike. Among AZD1222 vaccinees, only 5 to 7 were seropositive at baseline. Within unmutated variant regions lay the reported targets of nearly half of spike-specific TCRs.

Assay used: immunoSEQ multiplex PCR; TCRdb lists only in-frame clones, some missing. The sample includes 70,000 or so clones, about 83% of them seen just once. The CDR3 contains 15 residues. The germline gives CDR1 SGHRS, CDR2 YFSETQ. V was shortened by 0 bases and J by 5 bases, with 14 bases between the two germline ends. The chain has TRBV5-1 and TRBJ1-1; D is unresolved. The TCR was taken from an adult who received the AZD1222 COVID-19 vaccine. Source: peripheral blood, taken 28 days after the second AZD1222 dose. CDR3 residues: CASSLDRIVGTEAFF. Written as DNA, the CDR3 is TGCGCCAGCAGCTTGGACCGGATAGTCGGGACTGAAGCTTTCTTT.